The rows below give T cell receptor beta chains drawn from one sample of a study of blood T cell repertoires in COVID-19. Here immunoSEQ multiplex PCR was the method, and the copy in TCRdb shows in-frame clones only, minus some. The table has around 270,000 clones, about 85% seen once; the top ten hold 4% to 5%. The sequencing sample was made of peripheral blood. The origin of the receptors is a man aged 60-69 years with acute or convalescent COVID-19. CDR3s include the opening cysteine and the closing phenylalanine or tryptophan. The order of the fields is J gene, V gene, D gene, clone size, CDR3 protein, CDR3 DNA. The D gene is left open where the match is weak. Clone sizes are given selectively: once, few, many, or a class where the clone is expanded.

>TRBJ2-2|TRBV3-1/TRBV3-2|TRBD2|few
CASHGGAGELFF
TGTGCCAGTCACGGGGGGGCCGGGGAGCTGTTTTTT
>TRBJ2-3|TRBV5-5|TRBD2|-
CASSGGVAGGPTTQYF
TGTGCCAGCAGCGGAGGTGTGGCGGGGGGGCCCACCACGCAGTATTTT
>TRBJ2-7|TRBV28|TRBD1|-
CASSSPTGASYEQYF
TGTGCCAGCAGTTCCCCAACAGGGGCCTCCTACGAGCAGTACTTC
>TRBJ2-2|TRBV6-1|TRBD1|-
CASSDGTGDTGELFF
TGTGCCAGCAGTGACGGGACAGGGGACACCGGGGAGCTGTTTTTT
>TRBJ1-1|TRBV10-3|-|-
CAISEYEGTAFF
TGTGCCATCAGTGAGTACGAGGGAACAGCTTTCTTT
>TRBJ2-2|TRBV10-2|TRBD2|-
CASRPGLAGGPGTGELFF
TGCGCCAGCAGACCGGGACTAGCGGGGGGGCCAGGGACCGGGGAGCTGTTTTTT
>TRBJ2-7|TRBV6-6|-|-
CASRDDSYEQYF
TGTGCCAGCAGGGACGACAGCTACGAGCAGTACTTC
>TRBJ2-7|TRBV4-3|TRBD2|-
CASSQDTAGGRYEQYF
TGCGCCAGCAGCCAAGATACAGCGGGAGGCCGCTACGAGCAGTACTTC
>TRBJ2-7|TRBV7-9|TRBD2|-
CASSLMTSGGRLREQYF
TGTGCCAGCAGCTTAATGACTAGCGGGGGAAGATTGAGGGAGCAGTACTTC
>TRBJ2-1|TRBV19|TRBD1|-
CAASGGSHTEQFF
TGTGCCGCGTCAGGGGGATCGCATACTGAGCAGTTCTTC
>TRBJ1-6|TRBV7-9|-|few
CASSLTGWNSPLHF
TGTGCCAGCAGCTTAACAGGTTGGAATTCACCCCTCCACTTT
>TRBJ2-2|TRBV7-3|TRBD1|few
CASSLTGGGLFF
TGTGCCAGCAGCCTGACAGGGGGCGGGCTGTTTTTT
>TRBJ2-5|TRBV5-6|-|few
CASSLVELKETQYF
TGTGCCAGCAGCTTGGTAGAATTGAAAGAGACCCAGTACTTC
>TRBJ2-2|TRBV27|-|-
CASSAYRNTGELFF
TGTGCCAGCAGTGCATACAGGAATACCGGGGAGCTGTTTTTT
>TRBJ2-7|TRBV5-1|-|-
CASSLDPDQRLSYEQYF
TGCGCCAGCAGCTTGGACCCGGACCAGCGGCTCTCCTACGAGCAGTACTTC
>TRBJ1-1|TRBV10-3|-|-
CAISPTGNTAMNTEAFF
TGTGCCATCAGCCCCACAGGGAACACCGCTATGAACACTGAAGCTTTCTTT
>TRBJ2-2|TRBV5-1|-|-
CASRYGADTGELFF
TGCGCCAGCAGGTACGGAGCGGACACCGGGGAGCTGTTTTTT
>TRBJ2-7|TRBV5-1|-|-
CASSLALSAYEQYF
TGCGCCAGCAGCTTGGCCTTGAGTGCCTACGAGCAGTACTTC
>TRBJ2-3|TRBV2|-|-
CASSVDSRRLDTQYF
TGTGCCAGCAGCGTCGACAGCCGCCGATTAGATACGCAGTATTTT
>TRBJ1-1|TRBV3-1/TRBV3-2|TRBD1|-
CASSQTGGVRTNTEAFF
TGTGCCAGCAGCCAAACAGGGGGCGTGAGGACGAACACTGAAGCTTTCTTT
>TRBJ1-5|TRBV6-5|TRBD1|-
CASSKGTGNQPQHF
TGTGCCAGCAGCAAAGGGACAGGGAATCAGCCCCAGCATTTT
>TRBJ2-4|TRBV29-1|TRBD1|-
CSVVTFGQGRIKNIQYF
TGCAGCGTTGTTACCTTCGGACAGGGAAGGATCAAAAACATTCAGTACTTC
>TRBJ2-3|TRBV5-1|-|few
CASSLADGTNTQYF
TGCGCCAGCAGCTTGGCAGACGGGACAAATACGCAGTATTTT
>TRBJ2-1|TRBV7-6|-|-
CASSLSRVYNEQFF
TGTGCCAGCAGCTTATCTCGGGTGTACAATGAGCAGTTCTTC
>TRBJ1-3|TRBV9|-|-
CASNSGTGNTIYF
TGTGCCAGCAATTCAGGGACTGGAAACACCATATATTTT
>TRBJ2-3|TRBV7-2|TRBD1|few
CASSRLGQEDTQYF
TGTGCCAGCAGCCGCCTGGGACAGGAGGATACGCAGTATTTT
>TRBJ2-5|TRBV18|-|-
CASSPSLVETQYF
TGTGCCAGCTCACCTAGCCTGGTAGAGACCCAGTACTTC
>TRBJ2-1|TRBV27|TRBD2|-
CASSFSGDFQQFF
TGTGCCAGCAGTTTTAGCGGGGACTTTCAGCAGTTCTTC
>TRBJ2-7|TRBV18|-|few
CASSPVLGGDSYEQYF
TGTGCCAGCTCACCAGTCCTAGGGGGGGATTCCTACGAGCAGTACTTC
>TRBJ2-1|TRBV6-5|TRBD2|-
CATRTSGGLSEQFF
TGTGCCACCCGGACTAGCGGGGGACTAAGTGAGCAGTTCTTC
>TRBJ2-7|TRBV6-5|-|-
CATLRDSNRGQYF
TGTGCCACCCTCCGGGACTCCAACCGTGGGCAGTACTTC
>TRBJ2-2|TRBV4-1|TRBD2|-
CASSRIGGAGELFF
TGCGCCAGCAGCCGGATCGGGGGGGCCGGGGAGCTGTTTTTT
>TRBJ2-1|TRBV6-5|-|-
CASKLGGSYNEQFF
TGTGCCAGCAAGTTGGGGGGCTCCTACAATGAGCAGTTCTTC
>TRBJ2-5|TRBV5-8|-|-
CASSSYRLQETQYF
TGTGCCAGCAGTTCATACAGGTTACAAGAGACCCAGTACTTC
>TRBJ2-1|TRBV11-2|-|-
CASSFIGREPSSYNEQFF
TGTGCCAGCAGCTTCATTGGTCGGGAGCCCAGCTCCTACAATGAGCAGTTCTTC
>TRBJ2-5|TRBV6-5|-|-
CASSTGKETQYF
TGTGCCAGCAGTACAGGGAAAGAGACCCAGTACTTC
>TRBJ2-6|TRBV4-1|-|-
CASSLLTGGANVLTF
TGCGCCAGCAGCCTTTTAACAGGTGGGGCCAACGTCCTGACTTTC
>TRBJ2-3|TRBV7-8|-|-
CASSPRGNTQYF
TGTGCCAGCAGCCCTAGGGGAAATACGCAGTATTTT
>TRBJ1-5|TRBV12-3/TRBV12-4|TRBD1|-
CASSLTGGQPQHF
TGTGCCAGCAGTCTGACAGGGGGACAGCCCCAGCATTTT
>TRBJ2-7|TRBV30|TRBD1|-
CAWDYPGTGGIYEQYF
TGTGCCTGGGACTACCCCGGGACAGGGGGTATCTACGAGCAGTACTTC
>TRBJ2-5|TRBV5-4|TRBD2|-
CASSPSPSGVQETQYF
TGTGCCAGCAGCCCTAGCCCTAGCGGGGTTCAGGAGACCCAGTACTTC
>TRBJ2-3|TRBV7-2|TRBD2|-
CASRQTSGVDTQYF
TGTGCCAGCAGACAGACTAGCGGGGTAGATACGCAGTATTTT
>TRBJ1-1|TRBV3-1/TRBV3-2|TRBD1|few
CASSPLGQSNTEAFF
TGTGCCAGCAGCCCACTGGGACAGTCGAACACTGAAGCTTTCTTT
>TRBJ1-5|TRBV6-5|TRBD1|-
CASSSGGRGQPQHF
TGTGCCAGCAGTTCAGGGGGCCGGGGTCAGCCCCAGCATTTT
>TRBJ2-7|TRBV3-1/TRBV3-2|TRBD2|-
CASSQAGGGRGAEQYF
TGTGCCAGCAGCCAAGCCGGGGGCGGGAGGGGTGCGGAGCAGTACTTC
>TRBJ1-2|TRBV27|-|-
CASRRVEGVDYGYTF
TGTGCCAGTCGGCGTGTTGAGGGGGTGGATTATGGCTACACCTTC
>TRBJ2-3|TRBV29-1|TRBD2|-
CSVGAGVGTDTQYF
TGCAGCGTTGGAGCGGGAGTTGGCACAGATACGCAGTATTTT
>TRBJ2-7|TRBV5-1|-|-
CASSRGPEGAYEQYF
TGCGCCAGCAGCCGCGGACCGGAGGGGGCTTACGAGCAGTACTTC
>TRBJ1-1|TRBV6-2/TRBV6-3|TRBD1|many
CASSLDRGGTEAFF
TGTGCCAGCAGCTTAGACAGGGGCGGCACTGAAGCTTTCTTT
>TRBJ1-5|TRBV5-1|TRBD1|-
CASSLEGQGQPQHF
TGCGCCAGCAGCTTGGAAGGACAGGGTCAGCCCCAGCATTTT
>TRBJ2-5|TRBV4-2|TRBD2|-
CASSRQTSGVTARETQYF
TGTGCCAGCAGCCGCCAGACTAGCGGGGTGACGGCCCGAGAGACCCAGTACTTC
>TRBJ1-2|TRBV2|-|few
CASRTGLYGYTF
TGTGCCAGCAGGACAGGACTCTATGGCTACACCTTC
>TRBJ2-1|TRBV24-1|-|once
CATYQPRGPYNEQFF
TGTGCCACCTACCAACCCAGGGGCCCCTACAATGAGCAGTTCTTC
>TRBJ2-1|TRBV5-6|-|-
CASSPRRGSQFF
TGTGCCAGCAGCCCTAGGAGGGGCTCGCAGTTCTTC
>TRBJ2-2|TRBV4-3|TRBD2|-
CASSQGTSVNTGELFF
TGCGCCAGCAGCCAGGGGACTAGCGTGAACACCGGGGAGCTGTTTTTT
>TRBJ2-7|TRBV7-3|TRBD2|-
CASSPSGSFHEQYF
TGTGCCAGCAGCCCTAGCGGGAGCTTCCACGAGCAGTACTTC
>TRBJ2-3|TRBV10-2|-|-
CASSASSTRTDTQYF
TGCGCCAGCAGTGCATCGTCTACGAGGACAGATACGCAGTATTTT
>TRBJ1-2|TRBV6-5|TRBD1|few
CASRVDRAIYGYTF
TGTGCCAGCAGGGTGGACAGGGCGATCTATGGCTACACCTTC
>TRBJ1-2|TRBV18|-|-
CASSPGRGYGYTF
TGTGCCAGCTCACCAGGGAGAGGCTATGGCTACACCTTC